The 10 T cell receptor beta chains reported below all come from one sample, sequenced in a study of neurological immune-mediated disorders. Time point reported: longitudinal time-point 3. TCRdb called the 5' RACE reads again in MiXCR, with one record for every CDR3 protein. In the table there are 95,000 to 110,000 distinct CDR3 sequences, approximately 10% of which are singletons. The sample taken for sequencing was PBMCs. These TCRs come from a female donor with HTLV-1-associated myelopathy (HAM/TSP).

This clonotype was detected many times. The chain recombines TRBV11-2 with TRBJ2-7; D not resolved. The V end was cut by 5 bases, the J end by 0 bases, with 8 bases between. The germline CDR1 and CDR2 sequences are SGHAT and FQNNGV. This CDR3 comprises 13 residues. CDR3: CASSPAHSYEQYF. CDR3 DNA: TGTGCCAGCAGCCCGGCGCACTCCTACGAGCAGTACTTC.

This sequence joins TRBV5-1 and TRBJ2-2; D may correspond to TRBD1 or TRBD2 (5 bases each). The CDR3 loop spans 16 amino acids. Germline assignment: CDR1 SGHRS and CDR2 YFSETQ. Trimming stripped 4 bases from V and 9 bases from J, with 22 bases between. CDR3 sequence reads: CASSPGTAPRGRELFF. CDR3 DNA sequence: TGCGCCAGCAGCCCGGGGACGGCCCCCCGGGGCCGGGAGCTGTTTTTT.

This clonotype appeared many times. The chain links TRBV7-3 to TRBJ1-5; D call uncertain. The V end was cut by 5 bases, the J end by 0 bases, with 5 bases between. The CDR3 consists of 13 residues. Germline CDR1 and CDR2: SGHTA and FQGTGA. This CDR3 is CASSGDSNQPQHF. As DNA, the CDR3 is TGTGCCAGCAGCGGTGATAGCAATCAGCCCCAGCATTTT.

This clonotype came up many times. The rearrangement joins TRBV7-7 to TRBJ2-2; possibly TRBD1 for D (6 bases). The germline V gene has CDR1 SSHAT and CDR2 FNYEAQ (reference sequence). The CDR3 is 13 residues long. Trimming pared 5 bases from V and 7 bases from J, leaving 11 bases between. The chain's CDR3 is CASSPTGIGELFF. In DNA, the CDR3 is TGTGCCAGCAGCCCTACAGGGATCGGGGAGCTGTTTTTT.

Ten or more counts support this clonotype. The J gene is TRBJ2-1, the V gene TRBV27; D not resolved. Germline V gene lookup returns CDR1 MNHEY and CDR2 SMNVEV (reference sequence). V lost 5 bases to trimming and J lost 7 bases, with 15 bases between them. The CDR3 spans 14 residues. The CDR3 is CASSADSRFNEQFF. The CDR3 nucleotides are TGTGCCAGCAGTGCCGACTCTAGGTTTAATGAGCAGTTCTTC.

This clonotype came up many times. The chain recombines TRBV5-1 with TRBJ1-2; 7 bases map to TRBD1. The CDR3 sequence is 13 residues long. V was pared by 4 bases and J by 7 bases, with 7 bases of the junction left unmatched. Germline-derived CDR1 and CDR2 are SGHRS and YFSETQ. CDR3: CASSGTGEIGYTF. CDR3 DNA sequence: TGCGCCAGCAGCGGCACAGGGGAAATTGGCTACACCTTC.

This clonotype is medium-sized. The rearrangement links TRBV5-5 to TRBJ2-1, with TRBD1 identical over 7 bases. Germline assignment: CDR1 SGHKS and CDR2 YYEKEE (reference sequence). This CDR3 comprises 16 residues. Trimming took 3 bases from V and 1 from J; bases not matched to a gene: 7. Here the CDR3 reads CASSSTTGVSYNEQFF. In DNA, the CDR3 is TGTGCCAGCAGCTCGACTACAGGGGTGTCCTACAATGAGCAGTTCTTC.

Ten or more counts support this clonotype. This chain joins TRBV5-6 and TRBJ2-7; TRBD1 might be the D (5 bases). Between the trimmed V and J ends, which lost 0 bases and 1 base, there was a span of 8 bases. The CDR3 consists of 14 residues. Germline CDR1 and CDR2: SGHDT and YYEEEE. CDR3 in amino acids: CASSLDRQSYEQYF. The DNA for the CDR3 is TGTGCCAGCAGCTTGGACAGACAGTCCTACGAGCAGTACTTC.

In this sample, this clonotype turned up many times. The chain recombines TRBV5-1 with TRBJ2-3, with D possibly called TRBD1 or TRBD2 (5 bases each). The CDR3 length is 16 residues. The germline V gene has CDR1 SGHRS and CDR2 YFSETQ. Trimming left V 7 bases short and J 8 bases short, with 26 bases between. The CDR3 sequence: CASSVMGPGSESTQYF. CDR3 coding DNA: TGCGCCAGCTCAGTTATGGGACCGGGCTCGGAGTCTACGCAGTATTTT.

This clonotype was recorded at least ten times. The rearrangement joins TRBV4-1 to TRBJ1-5, with 7 bases identical to TRBD1. The germline gives CDR1 MGHRA, CDR2 YSYEKL. This CDR3 is built from 14 residues. Trimming took 2 bases from V and 3 from J; bases not matched to a gene: 1. DNA of the CDR3: TGCGCCAGCAGCCAAACAGGGGACAATCAGCCCCAGCATTTT. Protein sequence: CASSQTGDNQPQHF.